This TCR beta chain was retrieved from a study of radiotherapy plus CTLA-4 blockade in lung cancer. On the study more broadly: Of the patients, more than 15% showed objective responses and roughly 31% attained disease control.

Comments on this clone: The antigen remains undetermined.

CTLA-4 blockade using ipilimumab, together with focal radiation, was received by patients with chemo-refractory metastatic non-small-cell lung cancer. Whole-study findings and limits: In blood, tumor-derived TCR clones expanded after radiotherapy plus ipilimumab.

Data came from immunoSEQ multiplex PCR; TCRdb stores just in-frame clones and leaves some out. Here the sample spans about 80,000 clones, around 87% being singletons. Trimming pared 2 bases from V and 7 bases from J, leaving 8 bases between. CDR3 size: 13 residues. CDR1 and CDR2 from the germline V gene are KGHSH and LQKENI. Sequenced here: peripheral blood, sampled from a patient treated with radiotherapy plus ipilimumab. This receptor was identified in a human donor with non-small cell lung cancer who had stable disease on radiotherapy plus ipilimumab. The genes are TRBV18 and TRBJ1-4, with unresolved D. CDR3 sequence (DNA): TGTGCCAGCTCACCAAAGGAGTCTGAAAAACTGTTTTTT. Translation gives CASSPKESEKLFF.